The 16 T cell receptor beta chains below were found in one sample sequenced in a study of cytomegalovirus exposure and HLA in healthy donors. The study ran its PCR with 60 Vbeta and 13 Jbeta primers. Profiled with immunoSEQ multiplex PCR; TCRdb holds only in-frame clones, not every one. The sample has fewer than 150,000 clones, roughly 70% seen once. The sequenced material came from PBMCs. The receptor set was obtained from a man between 18 and 35 years old in good health and CMV-seropositive.

The chain links TRBV6-6 to TRBJ2-5, with D possibly TRBD1 on 5 matching bases. Germline values: CDR1 MNHNY, CDR2 SVGAGI (reference sequence). This CDR3 contains 14 residues. The V end was cut by 0 bases, the J end by 1 base, with 6 bases between. The CDR3, as DNA: TGTGCCAGCAGTTACTCAACAGGCCAAGAGACCCAGTACTTC. This translates into CASSYSTGQETQYF.

The chain is built from TRBV4-1 and TRBJ2-7; 7 nucleotides match TRBD1. Germline CDR1 and CDR2: MGHRA and YSYEKL. The CDR3 is 16 amino acids. V shed 1 base and J 1 base; nucleotides not matched to a gene: 7. The CDR3 here is CASSQGVVGQSYEQYF. The CDR3, as DNA: TGCGCCAGCAGCCAAGGGGTCGTGGGACAGTCCTACGAGCAGTACTTC.

The V gene is TRBV15, the J gene TRBJ1-1; D unclear. Germline V gives CDR1 LNHNV, CDR2 YYDKDF (reference sequence). CDR3 length equals 14 residues. Trimming stripped 0 bases from V and 6 bases from J, with 11 bases between. The CDR3 reads CATSRDPGVAEAFF. DNA for the CDR3: TGTGCCACCAGCAGAGACCCGGGAGTCGCTGAAGCTTTCTTT.

In its sample, this clone was seen a few times. The chain couples TRBV6-5 to TRBJ1-5, with 11 bases that match TRBD1. The J segment lost 5 bases and the V segment lost 6 bases, leaving 6 bases of the junction unmatched. This CDR3 region has 15 residues. Per germline, CDR1 MNHEY and CDR2 SVGAGI. In DNA, the CDR3 is TGTGCCAGCAGGGGGGGACAGGGGGGCGATCAGCCCCAGCATTTT. It codes for CASRGGQGGDQPQHF.

The chain links TRBV15 to TRBJ2-1, with D uncertain. Deletions cut 2 bases from V and 5 bases from J, with 10 bases between. This CDR3 is 14 amino acids long. The V gene's germline CDR1 is LNHNV and CDR2 YYDKDF (reference sequence). The CDR3 region is CATSRLSRDNEQFF. The DNA for the CDR3 is TGTGCCACCAGCAGACTCTCAAGAGACAATGAGCAGTTCTTC. The full variable domain, rest sourced from reference TRBV15 and TRBJ2-1, is DAMVIQNPRYQVTQFGKPVTLSCSQTLNHNVMYWYQQKSSQAPKLLFHYYDKDFNNEADTPDNFQSRRPNTSFCFLDIRSPGLGDTAMYLCATSRLSRDNEQFFGPGTRLTVL.

As for this clone: Other DNA variants within this sample encode the same CDR3. This chain connects TRBV5-4 to TRBJ1-2; unclear D gene. Per germline, CDR1 SGHNT and CDR2 YYREEE (reference sequence). V was pared by 0 bases and J by 0 bases, with 6 bases between. The CDR3 loop spans 14 amino acids. The CDR3 spells CASSLDRANYGYTF. The CDR3, as DNA: TGTGCCAGCAGCTTGGACAGAGCTAACTATGGCTACACCTTC.

The chain has TRBV7-9 and TRBJ2-5; 8 bases map to TRBD2. Trimming cost V 2 bases and J 2 bases; bases outside gene matches: 1. The CDR3 extends over 14 amino acids. The germline V gene has CDR1 SEHNR and CDR2 FQNEAQ (reference sequence). The CDR3 coding sequence is TGTGCCAGCAGCTTAACTAGCGGACAAGAGACCCAGTACTTC. It specifies CASSLTSGQETQYF. Based on the CDR3 plus reference TRBV7-9 and TRBJ2-5, the full variable domain is DTGVSQNPRHKITKRGQNVTFRCDPISEHNRLYWYRQTLGQGPEFLTYFQNEAQLEKSRLLSDRFSAERPKGSFSTLEIQRTEQGDSAMYLCASSLTSGQETQYFGPGTRLLVL.

The chain carries TRBV28 and TRBJ2-5; TRBD2 agrees at 16 bases. The germline V gene encodes CDR1 MDHEN and CDR2 SYDVKM. The CDR3 extends over 19 amino acids. V was clipped by 0 bases and J by 5 bases; unmatched bases: 9. The DNA of the CDR3 is TGTGCCAGCAGTTTATGGTCCGGGACTAGCGGGGGGGCCCGGGAGACCCAGTACTTC. Translated, it gives CASSLWSGTSGGARETQYF.

The chain combines TRBV23-1 with TRBJ2-1; 9 bases fit TRBD1. TRBV23-1 is sorted into the ORF group, with uncertain function. V shed 5 bases and J 3 bases; nucleotides not matched to a gene: 5. The CDR3 has 15 amino acids. This CDR3 is CASSSGTGCYNEQFF. The CDR3 DNA sequence: TGCGCCAGCAGTTCCGGGACAGGGTGCTACAATGAGCAGTTCTTC.

The rearrangement links TRBV7-6 to TRBJ2-2; possible D gene TRBD1, 5 bases. The CDR3 contains 14 residues. Looked up from germline, CDR1 is SGHVS and CDR2 is FNYEAQ. V gave up 1 base and J gave up 4 bases, with 7 bases separating them. CDR3 bases: TGTGCCAGCAGCTTAGAGGGGTTCACCGGGGAGCTGTTTTTT. Translation gives CASSLEGFTGELFF.

V usage is TRBV10-3 and J usage is TRBJ2-3; the match to TRBD2 covers 13 bases. Germline V gene data show CDR1 as ENHRY and CDR2 as SYGVKD. The CDR3 runs to 16 residues. J gave up 1 base and V 2 bases, and 0 bases lay outside the gene matches. The CDR3 coding sequence is TGTGCCATCAGTGAGGGACTAGCGGGGGGCACAGATACGCAGTATTTT. This translates into CAISEGLAGGTDTQYF.

Only one count was recorded for this clone. V and J are TRBV5-7 and TRBJ1-1, with a weak D call TRBD1 (5 bases). TRBV5-7 is designated an ORF whose function remains uncertain. CDR3 length: 15 amino acids. With 0 bases removed from V and 4 bases from J, the gap between germline ends came to 13 bases. The CDR3 nucleotides are TGTGCCAGCAGCTTGGTAGTCCAGGGCCCCACTGAAGCTTTCTTT. Its protein is CASSLVVQGPTEAFF.

This clone occurred once. The chain is built from TRBV6-5 and TRBJ1-4, with 9 bases aligning to TRBD1. V lost 5 bases to trimming and J lost 8 bases; unmatched junction nucleotides: 3. Germline lookup yields CDR1 MNHEY and CDR2 SVGAGI. The CDR3 consists of 13 residues. CDR3 amino acids: CASSRTGVEKLFF. Written as DNA, the CDR3 is TGTGCCAGCAGTAGGACAGGGGTGGAAAAACTGTTTTTT.

The V and J genes are TRBV27 and TRBJ2-7, with TRBD1 matching over 12 bases. V was pared by 6 bases and J by 7 bases, with 10 bases of the junction left unmatched. CDR1 and CDR2 (germline): MNHEY, SMNVEV (reference sequence). The CDR3 contains 15 residues. The CDR3 is CASSQNRDRGREQYF. In DNA, the CDR3 is TGTGCCAGCAGCCAAAACCGGGACAGGGGGCGGGAGCAGTACTTC.

This sequence joins TRBV28 and TRBJ2-7, with 9 positions matching TRBD1. Germline values: CDR1 MDHEN, CDR2 SYDVKM. The J segment lost 4 bases and the V segment lost 6 bases, leaving 4 bases of the junction unmatched. The CDR3 sequence is 13 residues long. The CDR3 sequence: CASSRTGAYEQYV. DNA of the CDR3: TGTGCCAGCAGCCGGACAGGGGCTTACGAGCAGTACGTC.

This chain joins TRBV7-3 and TRBJ2-5, with D possibly TRBD2 on 6 matching bases. The V end lost 2 bases, the J end lost 5 bases, and 15 bases lay between the germline ends. Per the germline V gene, CDR1 is SGHTA and CDR2 is FQGTGA. The CDR3 contains 15 residues. Here the CDR3 DNA reads TGTGCCAGCAGCTTATTTCGCGGGGCCTCCGAGACCCAGTACTTC. Translated: CASSLFRGASETQYF.